This record covers a single T cell receptor beta chain. This sample is part of a study of blood T cell repertoires in COVID-19. Study summary: Researchers got acute and convalescent COVID-19 samples from the United States, Italy and Spain.

The CDR3 loop spans 15 amino acids. V shed 8 bases and J 4 bases; nucleotides not matched to a gene: 5. Germline CDR1 MNHEY, CDR2 SVGAGI. Generated by immunoSEQ multiplex PCR, the TCRdb table keeps only in-frame clones and is missing some. The sample shows approximately 300,000 clones, around four fifths of them seen only once. The TCR originated in a woman in her 50s with active or convalescent COVID-19. The chain is built from TRBV6-5 and TRBJ2-2, with 12 bases matching TRBD2. The sequencing sample was made of peripheral blood. CDR3 protein: CASRSGLAGTGELFF. The CDR3 nucleotides are TGTGCCAGCCGATCGGGACTAGCGGGCACCGGGGAGCTGTTTTTT.